This T cell receptor (beta chain) was profiled in a study of T-cell memory formation after mild COVID-19. Study outcomes and limitations: CD4+ contracting clones were mainly CM and EM; CD8+ ones, EMRA. Whereas later expanders leaned CD4+, clones contracting day 15 to 85 showed a balanced CD4/CD8 makeup.

TCRdb re-called the 5' RACE reads through MiXCR, storing one row per CDR3 protein. Of roughly 170,000 distinct CDR3 sequences listed, about 18% are singletons. Points on this clonotype: What it binds is unknown.

This CDR3 contains 13 residues. CDR1 and CDR2 from the germline V gene are SGDLS and YYNGEE. With 1 base removed from V and 3 bases from J, the gap between germline ends came to 7 bases. This receptor was obtained from a man aged 18-30 years who had mild COVID-19 (a few samples of this study predate the infection). Cell type and time point are not known. The chain carries TRBV9 and TRBJ1-2; D call uncertain. The sample was PBMCs or a T cell subset sorted from them (not recorded which). The CDR3 spells CASSVLMDYGYTF. The CDR3 DNA sequence: TGTGCCAGCAGCGTACTGATGGACTATGGCTACACCTTC.